Listed here are 24 T cell receptor beta chains from one sample, sequenced in a study of shared clonotypes between healthy human individuals. As defined, naive CD8 cells were CD45RO-negative and positively selected for CCR7, with terminally differentiated effector memory CD45RA+ cells excluded. Profiling relied on immunoSEQ multiplex PCR, and the TCRdb table lists in-frame clones only, not all of them. Among around 1.9 million clones, roughly 93% were seen once, and the ten largest hold over 1.5%. The sequenced sample consisted of naive CD8+ T cells from PBMCs. The source of these receptors is a man in his late teens or twenties in good health. Some clones in this sample may be carry-over from other donors' samples.

The chain carries TRBV6-1 and TRBJ2-2; D is ambiguous. The germline V and J ends were trimmed by 7 bases and 2 bases, with 14 bases remaining between them. CDR1 MNHNS and CDR2 SASEGT come from the germline V gene. The length of the CDR3 is 15 residues. The CDR3 DNA sequence: TGTGCCAGCATCTGGGAAGGACCAAACACCGGGGAGCTGTTTTTT. It encodes CASIWEGPNTGELFF.

This clone was found a few times. The rearrangement uses TRBV19 and TRBJ1-1; the D is unclear. With 11 bases removed from V and 0 bases from J, the gap between germline ends came to 13 bases. The CDR3 is 13 residues long. Germline CDR1 and CDR2: LNHDA and SQIVND (reference sequence). CDR3 protein: CACGLALNTEAFF. The CDR3 bases are TGTGCCTGTGGCTTGGCACTGAACACTGAAGCTTTCTTT.

A word on this clone: The sample holds other DNA sequences that translate to the same CDR3. The V gene is TRBV27, the J gene TRBJ1-5, with D unclear. The CDR3 spans 14 residues. Looked up from germline, CDR1 is MNHEY and CDR2 is SMNVEV (reference sequence). Trimming stripped 3 bases from V and 1 base from J, with 7 bases between. The CDR3 spells CASSFRLSNQPQHF. The CDR3, as DNA: TGTGCCAGCAGTTTCCGTCTAAGCAATCAGCCCCAGCATTTT.

For this clone: Other DNA sequences of this sample code for an identical CDR3. The V gene is TRBV27, the J gene TRBJ2-3; D gene ambiguous. There are 15 residues in the CDR3. The germline gives CDR1 MNHEY, CDR2 SMNVEV (reference sequence). Between the trimmed V and J ends, which lost 3 bases and 1 base, there was a span of 11 bases. The CDR3 nucleotides are TGTGCCAGCAGTTTTCGGCGATCGGGCACAGATACGCAGTATTTT. Translated, it gives CASSFRRSGTDTQYF.

The J gene is TRBJ2-5, the V gene TRBV29-1; D is unresolved. The CDR3 has 13 residues. V was cut by 2 bases and J by 1 base, with 8 bases left in between. Looked up from germline, CDR1 is SQVTM and CDR2 is ANQGSEA. CDR3 nucleotide sequence: TGCAGCGTTGAAAGGCAGGCCCAAGAGACCCAGTACTTC. It specifies CSVERQAQETQYF.

As regards this clone: The same CDR3 is also encoded by other DNA sequences in this sample. CDR3 amino acids: CSVGGDYGYTF. The CDR3, as DNA: TGCAGCGTTGGGGGGGACTATGGCTACACCTTC. The chain carries TRBV29-1 and TRBJ1-2; D may be TRBD1 (5 bases). The CDR3 has 11 amino acids. Trimming took 4 bases from V and 3 from J, leaving 6 bases between them. Germline V gene sequence: CDR1 SQVTM, CDR2 ANQGSEA.

This clone was counted once. The V and J genes are TRBV27 and TRBJ2-1; TRBD2 agrees at 7 bases. Trimming took 8 bases from V and 7 from J; bases not matched to a gene: 8. This CDR3 is 13 amino acids long. Germline CDR1 and CDR2: MNHEY and SMNVEV (reference sequence). The DNA for the CDR3 is TGTGCCAGCGCGGGGCGGGGGTTGAATGAGCAGTTCTTC. Its translation is CASAGRGLNEQFF.

The V and J genes are TRBV19 and TRBJ1-3; D uncertain. CDR3 length: 15 amino acids. Trimming took 3 bases from V and 1 from J, leaving 10 bases between them. Germline values: CDR1 LNHDA, CDR2 SQIVND (reference sequence). The CDR3 sequence: CASSIGQTSGNTIYF. CDR3 nucleotide sequence: TGTGCCAGTAGTATCGGGCAGACATCTGGAAACACCATATATTTT.

The chain has TRBV14 and TRBJ2-1; D is uncertain. This CDR3 is built from 15 residues. The V gene lost 2 bases and the J gene lost 0 bases, with 8 bases spanning the gap. Germline assignment: CDR1 SGHDN and CDR2 FVKESK. The CDR3 protein is CASSQRESSYNEQFF. CDR3 coding DNA: TGTGCCAGCAGCCAAAGGGAAAGCTCCTACAATGAGCAGTTCTTC.

This clone has just one count. This chain connects TRBV6-1 to TRBJ2-7; 10 bases map to TRBD1. The V gene's germline CDR1 is MNHNS and CDR2 SASEGT. Trimming at V came to 6 bases and at J to 5 bases, leaving 7 bases not matched to a gene. The CDR3 loop spans 14 amino acids. CDR3 coding DNA: TGTGCCAGCAGACCGGGACAGGGGCCCCACGAGCAGTACTTC. Translation gives CASRPGQGPHEQYF.

The V and J genes are TRBV6-5 and TRBJ1-3; D gene uncertain. Germline V gives CDR1 MNHEY, CDR2 SVGAGI. Between the trimmed V and J ends, which lost 4 bases and 3 bases, there was a span of 7 bases. CDR3 length equals 13 residues. This CDR3 is CASSLTLGNTIYF. The CDR3 coding sequence is TGTGCCAGCAGTTTAACACTTGGAAACACCATATATTTT.

This clone was seen only once. The rearrangement links TRBV6-5 to TRBJ2-5, with D possibly being TRBD1 (5 bases). The J call may be incorrect, as the DNA end agrees better with TRBJ2-7. This CDR3 spans 13 amino acids. Germline-derived CDR1 and CDR2 are MNHEY and SVGAGI. The chain's CDR3 is CATATGFSYEQYF. As DNA, the CDR3 is TGTGCCACCGCCACAGGATTCTCCTACGAGCAGTACTTC.

As regards this clone: One end of the junction does not line up with germline, which may come from a read error. The chain uses TRBV4-1 and TRBJ2-3; 10 nucleotides line up with TRBD1. CDR1 MGHRA and CDR2 YSYEKL come from the germline V gene. This CDR3 is 17 amino acids long. The CDR3, as DNA: TGCGCCAGCAGCCAGGATGACGGGACAGGGGCCACAGATAGGCAGTATTTT. It translates to CASSQDDGTGATDRQYF.

V is TRBV7-7 and J is TRBJ2-1; no definite D call. Germline V gene sequence: CDR1 SSHAT, CDR2 FNYEAQ (reference sequence). The CDR3 runs to 16 residues. V was shortened by 5 bases and J by 2 bases, with 16 bases between the two germline ends. The CDR3 DNA is TGTGCCAGCAGCCGCCACTCTGGGGTCGCCTACAATGAGCAGTTCTTC. It is translated as CASSRHSGVAYNEQFF.

CDR3 nucleotides: TGTGCCAGCTCACCACCGAGCGGGAGGAGTTCGGAGCAGTACTTC. Residues: CASSPPSGRSSEQYF. The chain is built from TRBV18 and TRBJ2-7, with 9 nucleotides matching TRBD2. With 0 bases clipped from V and 7 bases from J, the junction kept 7 bases outside the gene matches. The CDR3 covers 15 residues. Germline V gene data show CDR1 as KGHSH and CDR2 as LQKENI.

The J gene is TRBJ1-2, the V gene TRBV7-9; D uncertain. The CDR3 spans 14 residues. The germline V gene encodes CDR1 SEHNR and CDR2 FQNEAQ (reference sequence). V was shortened by 5 bases and J by 4 bases, with 14 bases between the two germline ends. The CDR3 region is CASSRKSDSYGYTF. The CDR3 DNA is TGTGCCAGCAGCCGAAAGTCCGATAGCTATGGCTACACCTTC. Combining the CDR3 with reference TRBV7-9 and TRBJ1-2 gives the whole variable domain DTGVSQNPRHKITKRGQNVTFRCDPISEHNRLYWYRQTLGQGPEFLTYFQNEAQLEKSRLLSDRFSAERPKGSFSTLEIQRTEQGDSAMYLCASSRKSDSYGYTFGSGTRLTVV.

The rearrangement links TRBV19 to TRBJ1-1; 9 bases map to TRBD1. This CDR3 spans 14 amino acids. J was trimmed by 6 bases and V by 6 bases; bases with no gene match: 8. Germline CDR1 reads LNHDA; CDR2 reads SQIVND (reference sequence). CDR3 DNA sequence: TGTGCCAGTAGCAGCAGACAGGGGGTAGCTGAAGCTTTCTTT. Translating gives CASSSRQGVAEAFF. The whole variable domain, filled in from reference TRBV19 and TRBJ1-1, reads DGGITQSPKYLFRKEGQNVTLSCEQNLNHDAMYWYRQDPGQGLRLIYYSQIVNDFQKGDIAEGYSVSREKKESFPLTVTSAQKNPTAFYLCASSSRQGVAEAFFGQGTRLTVV.

The genes are TRBV9 and TRBJ2-3; 8 bases agree with TRBD2. Germline lookup yields CDR1 SGDLS and CDR2 YYNGEE. V dropped 3 bases and J dropped 2; count of bases not matched to a gene: 8. CDR3 length equals 16 residues. The CDR3: CASSAGRLAHTDTQYF. The CDR3, as DNA: TGTGCCAGCAGCGCCGGAAGACTAGCGCACACAGATACGCAGTATTTT.

The CDR3 reads CATSRDSSNQPQHF. The DNA of the CDR3 is TGTGCCACCAGCAGGGACAGTAGCAATCAGCCCCAGCATTTT. The chain employs TRBV15 and TRBJ1-5; D may be TRBD1 (6 bases). This CDR3 has 14 residues. CDR1 and CDR2 from the germline V gene are LNHNV and YYDKDF (reference sequence). With 3 bases removed from V and 0 bases from J, the gap between germline ends came to 6 bases.

Concerning this clone: One end of the junction fails to match germline, which may point to a read error. The V call is TRBV5-5, the J call TRBJ1-2; 7 bases align to TRBD1. In germline, CDR1 is SGHKS, CDR2 YYEKEE (reference sequence). CDR3 length equals 13 residues. The CDR3 region has the DNA TGTGCCAGCAGCACGGGACAGTCCAGGACGTCTAGCTTC. The encoded protein is CASSTGQSRTSSF.

V usage is TRBV7-9 and J usage is TRBJ2-5; a possible D gene is TRBD2 (5 bases). Judging by the DNA end, TRBJ2-7 fits better; the J call may be wrong. Looked up from germline, CDR1 is SEHNR and CDR2 is FQNEAQ (reference sequence). CDR3 length equals 14 residues. The CDR3 reads CASSLGAVSYEQYF. CDR3 nucleotides: TGTGCCAGCAGCTTAGGAGCGGTCTCCTACGAGCAGTACTTC.

The chain links TRBV27 to TRBJ1-3; perhaps TRBD1 as D (5 bases). The CDR3 is 14 amino acids. V was pared by 8 bases and J by 1 base, with 12 bases between. Germline V gives CDR1 MNHEY, CDR2 SMNVEV (reference sequence). CDR3 residues: CASRGGGSGNTIYF. DNA for the CDR3: TGTGCCAGCCGCGGGGGAGGTTCTGGAAACACCATATATTTT.

This chain joins TRBV5-6 and TRBJ2-1, with TRBD2 matching over 8 bases. The germline gives CDR1 SGHDT, CDR2 YYEEEE. There are 15 residues in the CDR3. Trimming cost V 4 bases and J 8 bases; bases outside gene matches: 11. The CDR3 nucleotides are TGTGCCAGCAGCCTAGCGGGTGGGTACCCGGATGAGCAGTTCTTC. Protein product: CASSLAGGYPDEQFF.

V and J are TRBV6-1 and TRBJ1-2; D is unresolved. The germline gives CDR1 MNHNS, CDR2 SASEGT. The germline V and J ends were trimmed by 2 bases and 8 bases, with 21 bases remaining between them. The CDR3 is 16 amino acids. Here the CDR3 reads CASSENRFGQVGGYTF. The CDR3 DNA follows: TGTGCCAGCAGTGAAAACCGGTTCGGGCAGGTCGGCGGCTACACCTTC.